This T cell receptor beta chain was documented in a study of lymphopenia after photon versus proton radiotherapy (dated by TCRdb to the late 2010s). Background for the entire study: Photon and proton radiation therapy were compared by the study for their immunological effects in patients with gastrointestinal tumors who developed high-grade lymphopenia. The cohort comprised 20 or so patients with gastrointestinal tumors who received either photon or proton therapy and then developed lymphopenia. The goal of the study was to characterize the differences between the two radiation modalities in how they affect the immune system. Points the paper makes about the study in general: The survival association was assessed only in patients who died, and better survival with proton therapy was presented by the authors as a possibility rather than a demonstrated result. Across the cohort, a larger post-nadir drop in TCR diversity was inversely correlated with overall survival time among patients who died. Once the lymphocyte count had reached its nadir, the repertoires of photon-treated patients showed oligoclonal expansion, particularly of CD8+ Temra cells, and this expansion drove the decline in diversity. During treatment, patients who received photon therapy lost naive T cells and TCR diversity and gained effector/memory populations, whereas patients who received proton therapy remained relatively stable.

A remark on this clone: No antigen is known for it. One base away there is no much larger clone; base qualities are not given.

The library was built by means of the immunoSEQ multiplex PCR assay. T cell repertoires were profiled by deep sequencing of rearranged TCR beta loci, alongside multiparametric flow cytometry. Not all clones reach the TCRdb copy of this immuneACCESS table, which keeps in-frame sequences only. Checked studies attribute under half of the gap to unresolved V genes and leave the rest unexplained. For this sample there are about 20,000 clones; more than 85% appear just once. Approximately 1.5% of the sample comes from the top ten. V lost 3 bases and J lost 5 bases; the stretch between them is 16 bases long. CDR1 GTSNPN and CDR2 SVGIG were looked up in the germline V gene (reference sequence). The CDR3 starts with the cysteine, ends with the phenylalanine, and has 14 residues. CDR3 DNA only is kept here, 42 bases in frame from base 1.

This clonotype was obtained from a woman in her thirties or forties with cholangiocarcinoma. This specimen consisted of peripheral blood, obtained from a patient treated with photon-based radiotherapy. Recombination linked TRBV30 to TRBJ1-1, with the D gene uncertain. The DNA sequence follows: TGTGCCTGGAGCACTGGGATTGTGGGGACTGAAGCTTTCTTT. Its protein product is CAWSTGIVGTEAFF.